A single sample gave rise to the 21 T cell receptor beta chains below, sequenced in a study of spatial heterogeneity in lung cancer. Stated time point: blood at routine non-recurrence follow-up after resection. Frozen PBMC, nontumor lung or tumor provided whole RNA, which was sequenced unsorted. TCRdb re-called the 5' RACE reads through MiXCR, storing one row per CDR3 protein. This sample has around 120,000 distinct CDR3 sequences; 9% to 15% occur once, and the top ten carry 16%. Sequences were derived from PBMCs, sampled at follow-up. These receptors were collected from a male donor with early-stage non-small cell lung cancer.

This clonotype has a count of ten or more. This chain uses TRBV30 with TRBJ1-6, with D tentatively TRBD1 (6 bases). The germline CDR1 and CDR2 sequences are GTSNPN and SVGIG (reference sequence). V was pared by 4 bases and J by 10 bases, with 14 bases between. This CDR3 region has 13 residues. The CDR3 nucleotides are TGTGCCTGGATGAACAGGGTGGACTCACCCCTCCACTTT. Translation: CAWMNRVDSPLHF.

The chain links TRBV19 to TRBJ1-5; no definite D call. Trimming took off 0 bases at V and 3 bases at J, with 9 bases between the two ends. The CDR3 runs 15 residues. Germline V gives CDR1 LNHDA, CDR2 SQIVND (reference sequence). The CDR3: CASSIEGQTNQPQHF. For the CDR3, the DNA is TGTGCCAGTAGTATAGAAGGGCAGACCAATCAGCCCCAGCATTTT.

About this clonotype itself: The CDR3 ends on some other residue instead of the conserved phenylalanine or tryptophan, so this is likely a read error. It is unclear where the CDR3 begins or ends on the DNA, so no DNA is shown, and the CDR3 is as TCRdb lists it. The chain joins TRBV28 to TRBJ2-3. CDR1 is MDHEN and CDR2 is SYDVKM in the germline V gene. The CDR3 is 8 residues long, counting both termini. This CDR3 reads CASRNQVG.

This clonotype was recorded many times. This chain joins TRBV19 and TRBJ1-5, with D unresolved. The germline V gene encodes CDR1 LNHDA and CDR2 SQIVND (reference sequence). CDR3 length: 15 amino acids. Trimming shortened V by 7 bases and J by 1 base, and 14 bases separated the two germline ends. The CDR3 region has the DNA TGTGCCAGTACCCCACTCTCGTTGAGCAATCAGCCCCAGCATTTT. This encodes CASTPLSLSNQPQHF.

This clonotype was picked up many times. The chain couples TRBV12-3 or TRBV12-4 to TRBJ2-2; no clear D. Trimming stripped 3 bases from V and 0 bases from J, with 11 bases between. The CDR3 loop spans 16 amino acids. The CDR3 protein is CASSFSRHTNTGELFF. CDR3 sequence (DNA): TGTGCCAGCAGTTTCTCGCGGCACACGAACACCGGGGAGCTGTTTTTT.

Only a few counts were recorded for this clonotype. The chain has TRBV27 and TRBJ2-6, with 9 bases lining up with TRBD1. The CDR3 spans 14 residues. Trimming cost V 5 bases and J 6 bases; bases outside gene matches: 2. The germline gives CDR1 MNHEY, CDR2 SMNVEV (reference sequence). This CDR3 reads CASSPQGAANVLTF. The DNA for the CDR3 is TGTGCCAGCAGTCCACAGGGGGCGGCCAACGTCCTGACTTTC.

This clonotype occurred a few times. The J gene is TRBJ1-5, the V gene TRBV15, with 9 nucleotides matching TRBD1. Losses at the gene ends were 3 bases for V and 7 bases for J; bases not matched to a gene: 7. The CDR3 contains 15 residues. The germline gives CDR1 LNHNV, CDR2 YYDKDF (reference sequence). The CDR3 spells CATSSRDRVHQPQHF. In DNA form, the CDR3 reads TGTGCCACCAGCAGCCGGGACAGGGTCCACCAGCCCCAGCATTTT.

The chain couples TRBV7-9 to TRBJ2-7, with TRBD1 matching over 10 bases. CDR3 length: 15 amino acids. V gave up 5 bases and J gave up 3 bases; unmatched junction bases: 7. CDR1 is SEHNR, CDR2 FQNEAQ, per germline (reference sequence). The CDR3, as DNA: TGTGCCAGCAGCCTCCTCAGGGACAGGGGCTACGAGCAGTACTTC. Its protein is CASSLLRDRGYEQYF.

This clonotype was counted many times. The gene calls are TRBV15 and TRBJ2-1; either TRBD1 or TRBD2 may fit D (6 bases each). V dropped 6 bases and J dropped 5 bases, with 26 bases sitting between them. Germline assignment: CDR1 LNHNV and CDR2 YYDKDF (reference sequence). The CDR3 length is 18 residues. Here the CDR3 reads CATRCVQGLACKNNEQFF. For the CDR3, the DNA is TGTGCCACCAGATGTGTCCAGGGGCTAGCGTGTAAGAACAATGAGCAGTTCTTC.

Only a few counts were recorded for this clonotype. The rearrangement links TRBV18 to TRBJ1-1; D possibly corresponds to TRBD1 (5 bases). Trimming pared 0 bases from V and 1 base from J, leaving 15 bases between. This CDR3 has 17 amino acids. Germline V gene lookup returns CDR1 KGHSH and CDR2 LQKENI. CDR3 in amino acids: CASSPPSLRGGNTEAFF. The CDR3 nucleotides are TGTGCCAGCTCACCACCTTCATTAAGGGGTGGGAACACTGAAGCTTTCTTT. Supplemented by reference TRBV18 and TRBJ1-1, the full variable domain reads NAGVMQNPRHLVRRRGQEARLRCSPMKGHSHVYWYRQLPEEGLKFMVYLQKENIIDESGMPKERFSAEFPKEGPSILRIQQVVRGDSAAYFCASSPPSLRGGNTEAFFGQGTRLTVV.

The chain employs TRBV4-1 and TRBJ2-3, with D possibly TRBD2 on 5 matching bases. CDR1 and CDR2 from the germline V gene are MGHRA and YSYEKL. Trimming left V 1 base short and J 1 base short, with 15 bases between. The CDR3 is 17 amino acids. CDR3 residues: CASSQGETPWGTDTQYF. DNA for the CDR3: TGCGCCAGCAGCCAAGGGGAGACTCCTTGGGGCACAGATACGCAGTATTTT.

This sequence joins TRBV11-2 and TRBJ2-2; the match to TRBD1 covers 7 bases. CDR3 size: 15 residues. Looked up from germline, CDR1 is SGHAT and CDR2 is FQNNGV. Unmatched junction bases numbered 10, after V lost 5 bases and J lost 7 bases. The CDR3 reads CASSQTGIFSGELFF. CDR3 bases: TGTGCCAGCAGCCAGACAGGGATCTTCAGCGGGGAGCTGTTTTTT.

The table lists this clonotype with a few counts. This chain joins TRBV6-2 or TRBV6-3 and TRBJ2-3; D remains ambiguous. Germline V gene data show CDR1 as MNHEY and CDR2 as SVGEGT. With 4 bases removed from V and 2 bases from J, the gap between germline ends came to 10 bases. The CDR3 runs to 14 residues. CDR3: CASSSIAFTDTQYF. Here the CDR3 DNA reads TGTGCCAGCAGTTCCATCGCCTTCACAGATACGCAGTATTTT.

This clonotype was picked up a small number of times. CDR3 sequence reads: CASSPMGAKAKNIQYF. The CDR3 DNA reads TGTGCCAGCAGCCCGATGGGGGCAAAAGCCAAAAACATTCAGTACTTC. The rearrangement joins TRBV11-1 to TRBJ2-4; D is perhaps TRBD1 (6 bases). From germline, CDR1 is SGHAT and CDR2 FQDESV (reference sequence). The CDR3 length is 16 residues. V was cut by 5 bases and J by 0 bases, with 14 bases left in between.

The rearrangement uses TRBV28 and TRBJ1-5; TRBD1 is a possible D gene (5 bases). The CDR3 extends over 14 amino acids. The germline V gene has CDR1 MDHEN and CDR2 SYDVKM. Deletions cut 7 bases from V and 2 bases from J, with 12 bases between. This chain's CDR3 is CASTRQQGNQPQHF. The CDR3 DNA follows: TGTGCCAGCACCCGACAACAGGGCAATCAGCCCCAGCATTTT.

The CDR3: CASSSRLAGVTGELFF. DNA for the CDR3: TGTGCCAGCAGCTCCCGACTAGCGGGGGTTACCGGGGAGCTGTTTTTT. The chain has TRBV9 and TRBJ2-2; 12 nucleotides match TRBD2. The germline V gene encodes CDR1 SGDLS and CDR2 YYNGEE. J gave up 5 bases and V 4 bases, and 6 bases lay outside the gene matches. This CDR3 has 16 amino acids. Combining the CDR3 with reference TRBV9 and TRBJ2-2 gives the whole variable domain DSGVTQTPKHLITATGQRVTLRCSPRSGDLSVYWYQQSLDQGLQFLIQYYNGEERAKGNILERFSAQQFPDLHSELNLSSLELGDSALYFCASSSRLAGVTGELFFGEGSRLTVL.

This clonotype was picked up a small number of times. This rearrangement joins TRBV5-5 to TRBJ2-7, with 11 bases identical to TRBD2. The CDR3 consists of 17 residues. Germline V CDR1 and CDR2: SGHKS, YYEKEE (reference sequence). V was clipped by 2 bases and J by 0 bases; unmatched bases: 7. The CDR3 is CASSLGTSGISSYEQYF. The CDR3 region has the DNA TGTGCCAGCAGCTTAGGGACTAGCGGAATCAGCTCCTACGAGCAGTACTTC.

CDR3 amino acids: CASTQGQSHQPQHF. The CDR3 DNA reads TGTGCCAGCACACAAGGACAGTCACATCAGCCCCAGCATTTT. This chain joins TRBV2 and TRBJ1-5, with D perhaps TRBD1 (6 bases). The germline V and J ends were trimmed by 7 bases and 5 bases, with 15 bases remaining between them. CDR1 is SNHLY, CDR2 FYNNEI, per germline. The CDR3 loop spans 14 amino acids.

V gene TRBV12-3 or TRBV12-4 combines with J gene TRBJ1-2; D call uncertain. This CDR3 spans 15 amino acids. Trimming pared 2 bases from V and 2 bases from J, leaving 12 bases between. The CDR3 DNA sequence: TGTGCCAGCAGTTTACGTGGCAGAAACAACTATGGCTACACCTTC. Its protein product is CASSLRGRNNYGYTF.

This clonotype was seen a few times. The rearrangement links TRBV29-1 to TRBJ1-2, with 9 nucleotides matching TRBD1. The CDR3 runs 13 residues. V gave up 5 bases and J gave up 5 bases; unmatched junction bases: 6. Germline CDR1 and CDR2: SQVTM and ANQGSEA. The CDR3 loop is CSVRTGAHYGYTF. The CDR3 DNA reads TGCAGCGTTAGGACAGGGGCTCATTATGGCTACACCTTC.

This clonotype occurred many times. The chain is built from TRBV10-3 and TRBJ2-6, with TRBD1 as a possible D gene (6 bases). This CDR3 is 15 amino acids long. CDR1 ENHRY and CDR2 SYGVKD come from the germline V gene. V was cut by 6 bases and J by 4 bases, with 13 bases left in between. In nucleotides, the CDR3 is TGTGCCATCAGGAGCAGGGGTTCAGGGGCCAACGTCCTGACTTTC. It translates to CAIRSRGSGANVLTF.